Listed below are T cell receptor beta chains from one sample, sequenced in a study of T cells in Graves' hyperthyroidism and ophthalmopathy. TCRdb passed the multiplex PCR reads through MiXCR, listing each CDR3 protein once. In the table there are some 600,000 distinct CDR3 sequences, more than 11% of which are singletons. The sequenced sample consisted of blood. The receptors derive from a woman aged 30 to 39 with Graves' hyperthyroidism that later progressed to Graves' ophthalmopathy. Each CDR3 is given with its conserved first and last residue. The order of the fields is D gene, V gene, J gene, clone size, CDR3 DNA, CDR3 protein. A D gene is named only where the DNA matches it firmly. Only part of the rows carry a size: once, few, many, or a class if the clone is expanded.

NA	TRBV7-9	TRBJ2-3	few	TGTGCCAGCACTCTAGCCTCCGATACGCAGTATTTT	CASTLASDTQYF
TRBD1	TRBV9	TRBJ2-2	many	TGTGCCAGCAGCGTAGCGAGGGACAGGGTTACCGGGGAGCTGTTTTTT	CASSVARDRVTGELFF
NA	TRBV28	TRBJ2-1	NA	TGTGCCAGCAGTTTTCACCTCTCCAGTGAGCAGTTCTTC	CASSFHLSSEQFF
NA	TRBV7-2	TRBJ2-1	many	TGTGCCAGCAGCCCCCGGACGTCTTATGAGCAGTTCTTC	CASSPRTSYEQFF
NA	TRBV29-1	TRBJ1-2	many	TGCAGCGTGTGGCTGTGGGGAGGTGGCTACACCTTC	CSVWLWGGGYTF
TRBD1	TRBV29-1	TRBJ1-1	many	TGCAGCGTTGAAGATGGGACAGGTGAAGCTTTCTTT	CSVEDGTGEAFF
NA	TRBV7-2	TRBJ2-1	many	TGTGCCAGCAGCTCCCTGGACAGATTCTACAATGAGCAGTTCTTC	CASSSLDRFYNEQFF
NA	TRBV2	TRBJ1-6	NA	TGTGCCAGCAGGAACAGGGCGAACAATTCACCCCTCCACTTT	CASRNRANNSPLHF
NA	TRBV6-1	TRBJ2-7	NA	TGTACTTGCGGGGCCTACGAGCAGTACTTC	CTCGAYEQYF
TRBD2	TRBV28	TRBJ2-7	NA	TGTGCCAGCAGTTTAGGAGCGGGAGGCCACGAGCAGTACTTC	CASSLGAGGHEQYF
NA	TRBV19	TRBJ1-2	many	TGTGCCAGTAGTATAGGAGGGGATGGTGGCTACACCTTC	CASSIGGDGGYTF
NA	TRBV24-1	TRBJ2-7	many	TGTGCCACCAGTGAGGGGAATGTAGGCGGCGAGCAGTACTTC	CATSEGNVGGEQYF
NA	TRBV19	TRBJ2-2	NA	TGTGCCAGTACGACAGCTCTAGTGGAGGACACCGGGGAGCTGTTTTTT	CASTTALVEDTGELFF
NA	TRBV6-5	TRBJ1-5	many	TGTGCCAGCAGTTACTCGAGGTCGCAGGAGGGCCAGCCCCAGCATTTT	CASSYSRSQEGQPQHF
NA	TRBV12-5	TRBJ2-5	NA	TGTGCTAGTGGCCCCCTGAGCGATCAAGAGACCCAGTACTTC	CASGPLSDQETQYF
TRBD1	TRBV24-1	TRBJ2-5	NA	TGTGCCACCAGTGACCCTGGACAGGGGTCGGAGACCCAGTACTTC	CATSDPGQGSETQYF